The 19 T cell receptor beta chains below were found in one sample sequenced in a study of blood T cell repertoires in COVID-19. Clones were read by immunoSEQ multiplex PCR, and TCRdb kept only the in-frame ones, dropping some. This repertoire shows about 210,000 clones, about nine tenths found once; its top ten account for about 9.3%. The sequencing sample was made of PBMCs or T cells enriched from blood (not recorded which). The receptors shown here come from a man younger than 35 with acute COVID-19.

This rearrangement joins TRBV5-1 to TRBJ1-1, with no clear D. V was cut by 2 bases and J by 1 base, with 6 bases left in between. There are 13 residues in the CDR3. Germline CDR1 SGHRS, CDR2 YFSETQ. The CDR3 reads CASSFPGNTEAFF. CDR3 sequence (DNA): TGCGCCAGCAGCTTCCCAGGGAACACTGAAGCTTTCTTT.

The gene calls are TRBV18 and TRBJ1-1, with no clear D. Trimming took off 0 bases at V and 6 bases at J, with 14 bases between the two ends. Germline CDR1 KGHSH, CDR2 LQKENI. This CDR3 region has 15 residues. The CDR3 sequence is CASSPPNTRVSEAFF. CDR3 in DNA: TGTGCCAGCTCACCACCGAATACGAGGGTTTCTGAAGCTTTCTTT.

The gene calls are TRBV7-2 and TRBJ1-2; D is unresolved. Looked up from germline, CDR1 is SGHTA and CDR2 is FQGNSA. The CDR3 has 14 residues. With 0 bases removed from V and 7 bases from J, the gap between germline ends came to 12 bases. The CDR3: CASSLALESSGYTF. The CDR3 DNA is TGTGCCAGCAGCTTAGCGCTGGAGTCTAGTGGCTACACCTTC.

The CDR3 reads CASSPVVMNTGELFF. The CDR3 nucleotides are TGTGCCAGCAGCCCCGTTGTTATGAACACCGGGGAGCTGTTTTTT. This chain joins TRBV5-4 and TRBJ2-2; no firm D call. CDR3 size: 15 residues. CDR1 and CDR2 (germline): SGHNT, YYREEE (reference sequence). V gave up 4 bases and J gave up 1 base, with 11 bases separating them. Supplemented by reference TRBV5-4 and TRBJ2-2, the full variable domain reads ETGVTQSPTHLIKTRGQQVTLRCSSQSGHNTVSWYQQALGQGPQFIFQYYREEENGRGNFPPRFSGLQFPNYSSELNVNALELDDSALYLCASSPVVMNTGELFFGEGSRLTVL.

This rearrangement joins TRBV11-2 to TRBJ2-7; D remains ambiguous. Germline V gene sequence: CDR1 SGHAT, CDR2 FQNNGV. The V gene lost 0 bases and the J gene lost 0 bases, with 3 bases spanning the gap. This CDR3 is built from 13 residues. The CDR3 DNA sequence: TGTGCCAGCAGCTTAGACGGCTCCTACGAGCAGTACTTC. Translating gives CASSLDGSYEQYF.

The chain links TRBV5-6 to TRBJ1-2; TRBD1 matches 9 bases. The CDR3 runs 13 residues. With 5 bases clipped from V and 8 bases from J, the junction kept 7 bases outside the gene matches. Per the germline V gene, CDR1 is SGHDT and CDR2 is YYEEEE. The CDR3: CASRQGQGGGYTF. CDR3 DNA: TGTGCCAGCAGACAGGGACAGGGTGGAGGCTACACCTTC.

The chain carries TRBV5-1 and TRBJ2-3; no firm D call. CDR3 length equals 12 residues. Trimming shortened V by 2 bases and J by 4 bases, and 5 bases separated the two germline ends. CDR1 SGHRS and CDR2 YFSETQ come from the germline V gene. The CDR3 sequence: CASSFDSDTQYF. CDR3 in DNA: TGCGCCAGCAGCTTCGACTCAGATACGCAGTATTTT.

V is TRBV7-9 and J is TRBJ1-5, with 10 bases that match TRBD1. Per germline, CDR1 SEHNR and CDR2 FQNEAQ (reference sequence). The CDR3 length is 15 residues. V lost 4 bases, J lost 6 bases, and 6 bases stayed unmatched. In nucleotides, the CDR3 is TGTGCCAGCAGCTCGGGACAGGGGTTGAGTCAGCCCCAGCATTTT. It yields the protein CASSSGQGLSQPQHF.

The V call is TRBV27, the J call TRBJ1-4, with 9 bases that match TRBD1. From germline, CDR1 is MNHEY and CDR2 SMNVEV (reference sequence). The CDR3 is 16 residues long. V gave up 4 bases and J gave up 8 bases; unmatched junction bases: 11. The CDR3 DNA sequence: TGTGCCAGCAGTTCACGGAACAGGGGGCAGGGAGAAAAACTGTTTTTT. Translation: CASSSRNRGQGEKLFF.

This clone was detected a few times. The V gene is TRBV7-8, the J gene TRBJ2-7, with 9 bases identical to TRBD2. This CDR3 is 14 amino acids long. Trimming cost V 5 bases and J 2 bases; bases outside gene matches: 4. Per germline, CDR1 SGHVS and CDR2 FQNEAQ. The CDR3 sequence: CASSILAGPYEQYF. The CDR3 DNA sequence: TGTGCCAGCAGCATTCTAGCGGGGCCCTACGAGCAGTACTTC.

The rearrangement joins TRBV19 to TRBJ2-7; 13 bases align to TRBD2. This CDR3 is 18 amino acids long. The V segment lost 4 bases and the J segment 0 bases; nucleotides outside the gene matches: 9. Germline assignment: CDR1 LNHDA and CDR2 SQIVND (reference sequence). This CDR3 is CASSTTATSGRNSYEQYF. The CDR3 DNA sequence: TGTGCCAGTAGTACCACAGCGACTAGCGGGAGGAACTCCTACGAGCAGTACTTC.

The rearrangement joins TRBV18 to TRBJ2-7; maybe TRBD2 (5 bases). V lost 0 bases and J 3 bases, leaving 18 bases between the germline ends. Per the germline V gene, CDR1 is KGHSH and CDR2 is LQKENI. CDR3 length: 17 amino acids. Here the CDR3 reads CASSPPLGAAIHYEQYF. CDR3 nucleotide sequence: TGTGCCAGCTCACCACCGCTGGGAGCAGCTATTCACTACGAGCAGTACTTC.

V usage is TRBV29-1 and J usage is TRBJ2-3; the D is unclear. Trimming stripped 5 bases from V and 2 bases from J, with 11 bases between. The CDR3 extends over 13 amino acids. From germline, CDR1 is SQVTM and CDR2 ANQGSEA. CDR3 region: CSVSGRHTDTQYF. The CDR3 DNA reads as TGCAGCGTTAGTGGCAGGCACACAGATACGCAGTATTTT.

The V gene is TRBV5-1, the J gene TRBJ2-2; TRBD2 agrees at 8 bases. The V segment lost 3 bases and the J segment 1 base; nucleotides outside the gene matches: 8. Looked up from germline, CDR1 is SGHRS and CDR2 is YFSETQ. This CDR3 is built from 17 residues. The CDR3 DNA sequence: TGCGCCAGCAGCTCACCGGTAGCGGGGATGAACACCGGGGAGCTGTTTTTT. Residues: CASSSPVAGMNTGELFF.

The chain carries TRBV28 and TRBJ1-4; TRBD1 might be the D (6 bases). This CDR3 is 14 amino acids long. Germline values: CDR1 MDHEN, CDR2 SYDVKM. Deletions cut 8 bases from V and 5 bases from J, with 15 bases between. DNA for the CDR3: TGTGCCAGCGGACCGGGACATGGGAATGAAAAACTGTTTTTT. It is translated as CASGPGHGNEKLFF.

The CDR3 loop is CASRSENQPQHF. The CDR3 nucleotides read TGTGCCAGCCGCAGCGAAAATCAGCCCCAGCATTTT. The rearrangement joins TRBV27 to TRBJ1-5; D call uncertain. V was pared by 8 bases and J by 4 bases, with 9 bases between. Germline V lookup: CDR1 MNHEY, CDR2 SMNVEV (reference sequence). This CDR3 is built from 12 residues.

The chain is built from TRBV11-2 and TRBJ2-1, with 8 bases identical to TRBD1. Germline assignment: CDR1 SGHAT and CDR2 FQNNGV. The J segment lost 6 bases and the V segment lost 6 bases, leaving 22 bases of the junction unmatched. This CDR3 is 19 amino acids long. The CDR3 reads CASRTAGGRNLGAGNEQFF. The CDR3 DNA reads TGTGCCAGCAGGACAGCAGGGGGCCGAAATTTAGGTGCGGGCAATGAGCAGTTCTTC.

V gene TRBV11-2 combines with J gene TRBJ2-3, with D possibly TRBD2 on 6 matching bases. CDR1 and CDR2 from the germline V gene are SGHAT and FQNNGV. V lost 1 base and J 4 bases, leaving 15 bases between the germline ends. This CDR3 region has 16 residues. The CDR3, as DNA: TGTGCCAGCAGCTTAGTGGCTAGCGCCATGCCAGATACGCAGTATTTT. It codes for CASSLVASAMPDTQYF.

V is TRBV14 and J is TRBJ1-4; 7 nucleotides line up with TRBD1. Germline assignment: CDR1 SGHDN and CDR2 FVKESK. V shed 4 bases and J 6 bases; nucleotides not matched to a gene: 8. The CDR3 spans 15 residues. CDR3 DNA sequence: TGTGCCAGCAGCCCTTGGGGCAGGGGGGATGAAAAACTGTTTTTT. This codes for CASSPWGRGDEKLFF.